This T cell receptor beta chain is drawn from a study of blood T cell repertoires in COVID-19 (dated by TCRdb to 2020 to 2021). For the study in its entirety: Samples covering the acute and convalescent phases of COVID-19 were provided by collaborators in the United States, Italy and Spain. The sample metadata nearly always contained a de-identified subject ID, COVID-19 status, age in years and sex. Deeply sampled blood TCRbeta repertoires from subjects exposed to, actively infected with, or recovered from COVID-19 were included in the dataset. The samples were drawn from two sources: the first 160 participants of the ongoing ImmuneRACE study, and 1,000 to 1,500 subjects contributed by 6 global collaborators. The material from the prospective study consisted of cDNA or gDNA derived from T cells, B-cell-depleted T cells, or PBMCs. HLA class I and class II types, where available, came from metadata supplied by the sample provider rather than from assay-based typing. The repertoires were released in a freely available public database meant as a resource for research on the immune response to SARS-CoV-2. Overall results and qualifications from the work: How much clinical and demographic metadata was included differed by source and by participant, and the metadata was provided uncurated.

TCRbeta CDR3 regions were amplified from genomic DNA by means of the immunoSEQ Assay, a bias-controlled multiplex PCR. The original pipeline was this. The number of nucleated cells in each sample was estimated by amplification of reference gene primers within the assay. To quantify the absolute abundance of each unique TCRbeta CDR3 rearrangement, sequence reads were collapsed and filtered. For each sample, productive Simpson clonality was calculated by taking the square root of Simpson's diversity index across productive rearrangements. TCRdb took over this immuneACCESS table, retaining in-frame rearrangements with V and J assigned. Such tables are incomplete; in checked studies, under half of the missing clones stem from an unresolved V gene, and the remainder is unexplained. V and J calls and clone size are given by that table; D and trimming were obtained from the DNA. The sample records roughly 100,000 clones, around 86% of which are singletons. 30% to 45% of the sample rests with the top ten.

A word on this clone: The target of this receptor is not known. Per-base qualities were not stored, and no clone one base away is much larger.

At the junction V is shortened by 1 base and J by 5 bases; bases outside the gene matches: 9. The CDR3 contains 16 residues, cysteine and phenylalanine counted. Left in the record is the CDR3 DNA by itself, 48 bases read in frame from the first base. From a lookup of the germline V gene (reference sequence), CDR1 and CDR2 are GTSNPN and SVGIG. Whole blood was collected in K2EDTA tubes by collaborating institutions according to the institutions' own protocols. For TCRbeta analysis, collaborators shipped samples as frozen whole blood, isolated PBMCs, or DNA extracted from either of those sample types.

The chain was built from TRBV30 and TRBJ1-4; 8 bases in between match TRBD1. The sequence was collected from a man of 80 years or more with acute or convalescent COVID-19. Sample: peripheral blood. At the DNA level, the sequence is TGTGCCTGGAGTGCCCAATACAGGGGGGGAAATGAAAAACTGTTTTTT. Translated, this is CAWSAQYRGGNEKLFF.